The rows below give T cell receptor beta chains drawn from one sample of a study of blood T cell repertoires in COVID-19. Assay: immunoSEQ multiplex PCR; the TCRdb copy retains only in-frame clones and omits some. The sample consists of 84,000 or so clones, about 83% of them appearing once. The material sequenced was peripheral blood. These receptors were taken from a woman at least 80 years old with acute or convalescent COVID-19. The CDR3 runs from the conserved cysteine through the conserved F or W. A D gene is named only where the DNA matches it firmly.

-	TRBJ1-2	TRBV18	CASSPPPGLNYGYTF
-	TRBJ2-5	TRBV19	CASSNIDSGKTQYF
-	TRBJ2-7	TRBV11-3	CASSFWPYEQYF
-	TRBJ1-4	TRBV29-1	CSVCRGSGEKLFF
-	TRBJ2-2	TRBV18	CASSRPGFPGELFF
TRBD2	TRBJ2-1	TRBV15	CATIPTSGRESSYNEQFF
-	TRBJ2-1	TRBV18	CASSPPSDSYNEQFF
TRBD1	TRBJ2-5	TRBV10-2	CASSEPGQGQETQYF
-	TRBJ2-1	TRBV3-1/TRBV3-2	CASSPTFHNEQFF
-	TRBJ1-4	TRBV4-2	CASSQDVGETNEKLFF
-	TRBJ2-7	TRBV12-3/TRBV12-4	CASSSPYEQYF
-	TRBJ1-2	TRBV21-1	CASKHGGYTF
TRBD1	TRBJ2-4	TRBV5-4	CASSSGLSGDRGLRKNIQYF
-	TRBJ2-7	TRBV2	CASSGHFEQYF
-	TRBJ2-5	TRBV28	CASTAAYQETQYF
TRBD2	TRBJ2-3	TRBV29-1	CSGGTSGSTDTQYF
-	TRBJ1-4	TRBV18	CASSPGQQNEKLFF
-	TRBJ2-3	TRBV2	CASIQRPPGSTDTQYF
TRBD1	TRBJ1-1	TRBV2	CASKRPGGMNTEAFF
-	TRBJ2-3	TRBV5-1	CASSLVGAQDTQYF